These T cell receptor beta chains were read from a single sample in a study of blood T cell repertoires in COVID-19. The method was immunoSEQ multiplex PCR; TCRdb's version includes in-frame clones alone and lacks a portion of them. The sample contains approximately 470,000 clones, around 87% of which appear only once. What was sequenced was PBMCs or T cells enriched from blood (not recorded which). The receptors stem from a young woman who had recovered from COVID-19. Both conserved end residues are part of each CDR3. Each record gives: CDR3 DNA, CDR3 protein, J gene, clone size, V gene, D gene. D genes are given only for firm matches. Clone size is given for some rows only: seen once, a few or many times, or a class if the clone is expanded.

CDR3nt: TGTGCCAGCAGCACAGGACAGGGGACGTCACCCCTCCACTTT; CDR3aa: CASSTGQGTSPLHF; j_gene: TRBJ1-6; abundance: few; v_gene: TRBV9; d_gene: TRBD1
CDR3nt: TGTGCCAGCAGTTTAAGGCTAGCGGGGGGCTACGGTACGCAGTATTTT; CDR3aa: CASSLRLAGGYGTQYF; j_gene: TRBJ2-3; abundance: .; v_gene: TRBV27; d_gene: TRBD2
CDR3nt: TGTGCCAGCAGCCCACGGGAGTCCGGCTACACCTTC; CDR3aa: CASSPRESGYTF; j_gene: TRBJ1-2; abundance: .; v_gene: TRBV3-1/TRBV3-2; d_gene: .
CDR3nt: TGTGCCAGCAGTGACAGGCCCTTTGGCTACACCTTC; CDR3aa: CASSDRPFGYTF; j_gene: TRBJ1-2; abundance: once; v_gene: TRBV6-1; d_gene: .
CDR3nt: TGTGCCAGCAGCCGGGGGGGTGGTGAAAAACTGTTTTTT; CDR3aa: CASSRGGGEKLFF; j_gene: TRBJ1-4; abundance: few; v_gene: TRBV14; d_gene: .
CDR3nt: TGCGCCAGCAGCCAACCTACAGGGGACGGCTACACCTTC; CDR3aa: CASSQPTGDGYTF; j_gene: TRBJ1-2; abundance: .; v_gene: TRBV5-1; d_gene: TRBD1
CDR3nt: TGTGCCAGCAGCCAAGACCCAGGGAAAGCCGGGGAGCTGTTTTTT; CDR3aa: CASSQDPGKAGELFF; j_gene: TRBJ2-2; abundance: .; v_gene: TRBV3-1/TRBV3-2; d_gene: .
CDR3nt: TGTGCCAGCCGGAGGTACTATGGCTACACCTTC; CDR3aa: CASRRYYGYTF; j_gene: TRBJ1-2; abundance: .; v_gene: TRBV5-6; d_gene: .
CDR3nt: TGTGCCAGCAGCTTAAGCGGGGGGGCCGATACGCAGTATTTT; CDR3aa: CASSLSGGADTQYF; j_gene: TRBJ2-3; abundance: .; v_gene: TRBV7-9; d_gene: TRBD2
CDR3nt: TGTGCCAGCAGCTTAGCCGGCGGACTATTGGATGAGCAGTTCTTC; CDR3aa: CASSLAGGLLDEQFF; j_gene: TRBJ2-1; abundance: .; v_gene: TRBV7-6; d_gene: .
CDR3nt: TGTGCCAGCAGTTTGTCGTCGGTTTCCTATGGCTACACCTTC; CDR3aa: CASSLSSVSYGYTF; j_gene: TRBJ1-2; abundance: once; v_gene: TRBV28; d_gene: .
CDR3nt: TGTGCCTGGAGTGTAGAGGGGGCCGTGCAGTTCTTC; CDR3aa: CAWSVEGAVQFF; j_gene: TRBJ2-1; abundance: .; v_gene: TRBV30; d_gene: TRBD1
CDR3nt: TGTGCTAGTGGTTTGGCCGTTTGGGGACAGGGGAACACTGAAGCTTTCTTT; CDR3aa: CASGLAVWGQGNTEAFF; j_gene: TRBJ1-1; abundance: .; v_gene: TRBV12-5; d_gene: TRBD1
CDR3nt: TGTGCCAGCAGCCAAGGTCCAGGGCTCAATCAGCCCCAGCATTTT; CDR3aa: CASSQGPGLNQPQHF; j_gene: TRBJ1-5; abundance: .; v_gene: TRBV5-6; d_gene: .
CDR3nt: TGCGCCAGCAGCTCGGGACAGGGTTCGGGATCACCCCTCCACTTT; CDR3aa: CASSSGQGSGSPLHF; j_gene: TRBJ1-6; abundance: .; v_gene: TRBV5-1; d_gene: TRBD1
CDR3nt: TGTGCCAGCAGTTACGGGGGCGGGTCGGTTGAGCAGTTCTTC; CDR3aa: CASSYGGGSVEQFF; j_gene: TRBJ2-1; abundance: .; v_gene: TRBV6-2/TRBV6-3; d_gene: .
CDR3nt: TGTGCCAGCAGCCTCGGGGACACGGCTAACTATGGCTACACCTTC; CDR3aa: CASSLGDTANYGYTF; j_gene: TRBJ1-2; abundance: few; v_gene: TRBV11-3; d_gene: .
CDR3nt: TGCAGTGCAAGTCTGCTGGGACAGGGCTACAATGAGCAGTTCTTC; CDR3aa: CSASLLGQGYNEQFF; j_gene: TRBJ2-1; abundance: .; v_gene: TRBV20-1; d_gene: TRBD1
CDR3nt: TGTGCCAGCAGTGAAGAACCGGCGAACACCGGGGAGCTGTTTTTT; CDR3aa: CASSEEPANTGELFF; j_gene: TRBJ2-2; abundance: .; v_gene: TRBV6-1; d_gene: .
CDR3nt: TGTGCCAGTAGTATTTTACAGGGGGACACAGATACGCAGTATTTT; CDR3aa: CASSILQGDTDTQYF; j_gene: TRBJ2-3; abundance: .; v_gene: TRBV19; d_gene: TRBD1
CDR3nt: TGTGCCAGTCACGGACAGGGAACTGAAGCTTTCTTT; CDR3aa: CASHGQGTEAFF; j_gene: TRBJ1-1; abundance: .; v_gene: TRBV2; d_gene: TRBD1
CDR3nt: TGTGCCAGCAGCCCTGAGAGCAGGATAACCTACGAGCAGTACTTC; CDR3aa: CASSPESRITYEQYF; j_gene: TRBJ2-7; abundance: .; v_gene: TRBV14; d_gene: .
CDR3nt: TGCAGCGCTGACAGGGCGAACACTGAAGCTTTCTTT; CDR3aa: CSADRANTEAFF; j_gene: TRBJ1-1; abundance: .; v_gene: TRBV29-1; d_gene: TRBD1
CDR3nt: TGTGCCAGCAGTTTGTCCAGGGCGACTGAAGCTTTCTTT; CDR3aa: CASSLSRATEAFF; j_gene: TRBJ1-1; abundance: .; v_gene: TRBV12-3/TRBV12-4; d_gene: .
CDR3nt: TGCGCCAGCAGCCAAGGATTAGTAGAGGTGGCTCAGCCCCAGCATTTT; CDR3aa: CASSQGLVEVAQPQHF; j_gene: TRBJ1-5; abundance: .; v_gene: TRBV4-1; d_gene: .
CDR3nt: TGTGCCAGCAGCCAAGGTTCAGGGGGAAGTACTCTAGGCGCCTACGAGCAGTACTTC; CDR3aa: CASSQGSGGSTLGAYEQYF; j_gene: TRBJ2-7; abundance: .; v_gene: TRBV4-2; d_gene: TRBD1
CDR3nt: TGTGCCAGCAGAACCGTGGGGGCCAACACTGAAGCTTTCTTT; CDR3aa: CASRTVGANTEAFF; j_gene: TRBJ1-1; abundance: .; v_gene: TRBV6-5; d_gene: .